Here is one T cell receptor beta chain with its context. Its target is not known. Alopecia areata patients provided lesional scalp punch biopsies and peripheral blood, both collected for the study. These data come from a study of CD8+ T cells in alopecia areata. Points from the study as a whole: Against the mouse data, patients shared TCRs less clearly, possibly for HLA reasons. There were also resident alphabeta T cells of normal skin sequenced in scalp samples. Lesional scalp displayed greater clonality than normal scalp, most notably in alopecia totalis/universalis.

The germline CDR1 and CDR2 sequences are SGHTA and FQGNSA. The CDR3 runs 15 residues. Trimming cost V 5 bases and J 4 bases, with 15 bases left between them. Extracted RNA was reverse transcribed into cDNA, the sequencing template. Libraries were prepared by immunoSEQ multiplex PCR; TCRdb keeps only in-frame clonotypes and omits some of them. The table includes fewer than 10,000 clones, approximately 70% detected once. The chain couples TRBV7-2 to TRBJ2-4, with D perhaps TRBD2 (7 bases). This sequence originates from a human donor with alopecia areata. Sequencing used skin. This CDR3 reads CASSGGGGVKNIQYF. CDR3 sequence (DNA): TGTGCCAGCAGCGGCGGGGGCGGGGTGAAAAACATTCAGTACTTC.